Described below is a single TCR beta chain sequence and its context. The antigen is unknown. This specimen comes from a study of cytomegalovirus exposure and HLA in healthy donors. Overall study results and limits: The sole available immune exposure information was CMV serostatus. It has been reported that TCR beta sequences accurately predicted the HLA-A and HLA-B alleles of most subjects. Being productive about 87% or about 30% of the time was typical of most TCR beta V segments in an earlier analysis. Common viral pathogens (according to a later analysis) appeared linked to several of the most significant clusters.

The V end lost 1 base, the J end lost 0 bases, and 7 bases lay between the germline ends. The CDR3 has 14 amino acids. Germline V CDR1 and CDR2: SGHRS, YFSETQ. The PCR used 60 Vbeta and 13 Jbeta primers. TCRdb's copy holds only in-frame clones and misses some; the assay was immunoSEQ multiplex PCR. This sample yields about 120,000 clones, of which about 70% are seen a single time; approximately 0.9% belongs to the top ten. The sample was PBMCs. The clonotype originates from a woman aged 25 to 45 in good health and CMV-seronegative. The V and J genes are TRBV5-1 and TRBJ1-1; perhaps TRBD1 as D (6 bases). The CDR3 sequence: CASSLTGMNTEAFF. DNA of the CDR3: TGCGCCAGCAGCTTGACAGGGATGAACACTGAAGCTTTCTTT.